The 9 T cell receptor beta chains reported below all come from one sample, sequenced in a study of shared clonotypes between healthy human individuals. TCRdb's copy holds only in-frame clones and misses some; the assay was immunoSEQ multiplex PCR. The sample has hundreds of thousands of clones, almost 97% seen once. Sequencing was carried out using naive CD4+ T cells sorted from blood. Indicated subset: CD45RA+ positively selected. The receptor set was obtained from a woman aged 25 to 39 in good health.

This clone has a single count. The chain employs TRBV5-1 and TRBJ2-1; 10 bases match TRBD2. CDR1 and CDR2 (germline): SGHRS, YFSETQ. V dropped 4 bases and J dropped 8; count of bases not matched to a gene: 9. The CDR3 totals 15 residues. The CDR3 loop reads CASSHSSGSRDEQFF. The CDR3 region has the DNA TGCGCCAGCAGCCATTCTAGCGGGAGCCGGGATGAGCAGTTCTTC.

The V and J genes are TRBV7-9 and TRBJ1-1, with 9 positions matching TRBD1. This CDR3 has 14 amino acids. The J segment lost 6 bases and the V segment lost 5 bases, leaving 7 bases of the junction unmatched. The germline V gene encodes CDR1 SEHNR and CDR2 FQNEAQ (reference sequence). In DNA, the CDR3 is TGTGCCAGCAGCCGAACAGGGGGCAGACCTGAAGCTTTCTTT. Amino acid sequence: CASSRTGGRPEAFF.

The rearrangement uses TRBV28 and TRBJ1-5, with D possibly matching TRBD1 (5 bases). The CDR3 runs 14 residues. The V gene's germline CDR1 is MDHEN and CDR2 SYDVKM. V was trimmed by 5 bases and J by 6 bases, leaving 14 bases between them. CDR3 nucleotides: TGTGCCAGCAGTCTATCATCAGGGCTTCAGCCCCAGCATTTT. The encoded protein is CASSLSSGLQPQHF.

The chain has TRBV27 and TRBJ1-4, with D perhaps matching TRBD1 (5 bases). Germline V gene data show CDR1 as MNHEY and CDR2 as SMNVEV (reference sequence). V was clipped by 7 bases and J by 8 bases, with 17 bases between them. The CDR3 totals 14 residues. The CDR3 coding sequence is TGTGCCAGCACATCCGGGACCCTGGTAGAAAAACTGTTTTTT. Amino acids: CASTSGTLVEKLFF.

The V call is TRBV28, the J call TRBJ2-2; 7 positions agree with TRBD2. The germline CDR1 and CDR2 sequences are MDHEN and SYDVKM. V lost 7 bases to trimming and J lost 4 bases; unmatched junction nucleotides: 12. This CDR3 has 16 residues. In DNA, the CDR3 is TGTGCCAGCACTCTAAAAGGGAGGGGTACCACCGGGGAGCTGTTTTTT. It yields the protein CASTLKGRGTTGELFF.

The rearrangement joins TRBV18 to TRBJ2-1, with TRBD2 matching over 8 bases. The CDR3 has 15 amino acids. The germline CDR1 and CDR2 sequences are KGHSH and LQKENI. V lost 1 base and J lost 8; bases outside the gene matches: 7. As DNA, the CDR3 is TGTGCCAGCTCACCACTACTAGCGGTTAGCGATGAGCAGTTCTTC. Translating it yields CASSPLLAVSDEQFF. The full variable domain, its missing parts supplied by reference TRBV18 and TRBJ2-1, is NAGVMQNPRHLVRRRGQEARLRCSPMKGHSHVYWYRQLPEEGLKFMVYLQKENIIDESGMPKERFSAEFPKEGPSILRIQQVVRGDSAAYFCASSPLLAVSDEQFFGPGTRLTVL.

This chain's CDR3 is CASSRRTGAREQFF. The CDR3 DNA is TGTGCCAGCAGCCGCAGGACAGGGGCCCGTGAGCAGTTCTTC. The chain employs TRBV11-2 and TRBJ2-1; 9 bases match TRBD1. This CDR3 comprises 14 residues. Per germline, CDR1 SGHAT and CDR2 FQNNGV. The V and J ends lost 5 bases and 9 bases, in that order; junction bases with no gene match: 8.

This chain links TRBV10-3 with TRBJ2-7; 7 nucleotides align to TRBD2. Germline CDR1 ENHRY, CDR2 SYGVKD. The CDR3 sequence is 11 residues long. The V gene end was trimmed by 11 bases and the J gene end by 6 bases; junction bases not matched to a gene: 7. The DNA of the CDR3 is TGTGCCGGCAGCCCGGGGGGCGAGCAGTACTTC. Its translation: CAGSPGGEQYF.

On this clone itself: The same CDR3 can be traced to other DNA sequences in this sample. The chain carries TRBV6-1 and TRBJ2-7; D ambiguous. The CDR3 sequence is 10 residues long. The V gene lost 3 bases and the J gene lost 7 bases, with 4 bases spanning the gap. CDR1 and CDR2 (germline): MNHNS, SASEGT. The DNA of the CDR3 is TGTGCCAGCAGTGAGAGGGAGCAGTACTTC. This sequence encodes CASSEREQYF.